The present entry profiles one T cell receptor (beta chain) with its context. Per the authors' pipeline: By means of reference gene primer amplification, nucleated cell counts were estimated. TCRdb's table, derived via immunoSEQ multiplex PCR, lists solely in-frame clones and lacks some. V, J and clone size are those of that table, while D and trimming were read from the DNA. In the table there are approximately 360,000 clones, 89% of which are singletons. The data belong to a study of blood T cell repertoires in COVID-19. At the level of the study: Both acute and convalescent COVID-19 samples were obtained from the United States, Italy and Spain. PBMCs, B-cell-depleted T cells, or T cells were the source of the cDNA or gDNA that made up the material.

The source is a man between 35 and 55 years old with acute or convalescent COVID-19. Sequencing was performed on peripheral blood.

The CDR3 region is CASSQGLASADTQYF. In nucleotides, the CDR3 is TGTGCCAGCAGCCAAGGGCTAGCGAGCGCAGATACGCAGTATTTT. J is TRBJ2-3 and V is TRBV3-1 (or the pseudogene TRBV3-2); a weak D match, TRBD2 (6 bases). Germline CDR1 LGHDT, CDR2 YNNKEL (reference sequence). V lost 1 base, J lost 4 bases, and 12 bases lay in between. The CDR3 covers 15 residues.